A selection of T cell receptor beta chains follows, all from one sample in a study of blood T cell repertoires in COVID-19. Repertoires were generated with immunoSEQ multiplex PCR, while TCRdb's copy carries only in-frame clones and drops some. The table records hundreds of thousands of clones, roughly 90% of them present only once. Sequencing was performed on peripheral blood. The receptors were gathered from a woman aged 40 to 50 with COVID-19, enrolled during active disease. CDR3s leave out the opening cysteine and the closing phenylalanine or tryptophan. The D gene is left open where the match is weak.

d_call: TRBD1
v_call: TRBV10-1
j_call: TRBJ1-3
cdr3_aa: ASGWDRRKLFGNTIY

d_call: TRBD1
v_call: TRBV28
j_call: TRBJ2-7
cdr3_aa: ASSFVWDSLQPQTTYEQY

d_call: NA
v_call: TRBV30
j_call: TRBJ2-6
cdr3_aa: ATFPDSSGANVLT

d_call: TRBD1
v_call: TRBV7-3
j_call: TRBJ1-1
cdr3_aa: ASSLKGQGHTEAF

d_call: NA
v_call: TRBV27
j_call: TRBJ1-1
cdr3_aa: ASSFLGARTEAF

d_call: TRBD1
v_call: TRBV4-1
j_call: TRBJ1-4
cdr3_aa: ASSRDRAAREKLF

d_call: NA
v_call: TRBV27
j_call: TRBJ1-2
cdr3_aa: ASSPRQANYGYT

d_call: NA
v_call: TRBV5-4
j_call: TRBJ2-7
cdr3_aa: ASSLVRGANYEQY

d_call: NA
v_call: TRBV27
j_call: TRBJ2-2
cdr3_aa: ASSLRRGTGELF

d_call: TRBD2
v_call: TRBV5-1
j_call: TRBJ2-1
cdr3_aa: ASTPTLTGGISYNEQF

d_call: TRBD1
v_call: TRBV6-2/TRBV6-3
j_call: TRBJ1-6
cdr3_aa: ASSSATLTGWNSPLH

d_call: NA
v_call: TRBV2
j_call: TRBJ1-6
cdr3_aa: ASSDRDMHSPLH

d_call: TRBD1
v_call: TRBV15
j_call: TRBJ1-2
cdr3_aa: ATGDRSTGSAYT

d_call: TRBD1
v_call: TRBV5-6
j_call: TRBJ1-1
cdr3_aa: ASIADRRHTEAF

d_call: NA
v_call: TRBV30
j_call: TRBJ1-3
cdr3_aa: AWSATSGNTIY

d_call: NA
v_call: TRBV7-9
j_call: TRBJ1-1
cdr3_aa: ASSLLTVNTEAF

d_call: NA
v_call: TRBV3-1/TRBV3-2
j_call: TRBJ2-2
cdr3_aa: ASSQDLFNTGELF

d_call: TRBD2
v_call: TRBV10-3
j_call: TRBJ2-1
cdr3_aa: AGASGRSGNEQF